This is a list of T cell receptor beta chains from one sample in a study of beta chain features in type 1 diabetes. Assay used: immunoSEQ multiplex PCR; TCRdb lists only in-frame clones, some missing. This table holds 200,000 to 250,000 clones, about 10% found once. The source material was naive CD4+ T cells from blood. The receptors originated from a woman aged 18-30 years in good health. CDR3s include the opening cysteine and the closing phenylalanine or tryptophan. A D gene is named only where the DNA matches it firmly. Rows give clone size only sometimes, using once, few, many, or a class for an expanded clone.

j_call d_call clone_size v_call cdr3_aa cdr3_nt
TRBJ2-7 TRBD2 NA TRBV6-6 CASSYGTSGTKQYF TGTGCCAGCAGTTACGGGACTAGCGGGACAAAGCAGTACTTC
TRBJ2-7 TRBD2 few TRBV4-2 CASSLGPFGGSLSYEQYF TGTGCCAGCAGTCTAGGACCCTTTGGCGGGAGCCTCTCCTACGAGCAGTACTTC
TRBJ1-1 NA NA TRBV2 CASSVLGPEAFF TGTGCCAGCAGTGTTCTTGGGCCTGAAGCTTTCTTT
TRBJ2-2 TRBD2 few TRBV27 CASSHPKRTSGLNTGELFF TGTGCCAGCAGCCACCCGAAGCGGACTAGCGGGTTGAACACCGGGGAGCTGTTTTTT
TRBJ2-5 TRBD2 NA TRBV9 CASSKGTSGAFQETQYF TGTGCCAGCAGCAAAGGGACTAGCGGGGCGTTCCAAGAGACCCAGTACTTC
TRBJ2-1 NA many TRBV9 CASSYSPGNEQFF TGTGCCAGCAGCTATTCGCCCGGTAATGAGCAGTTCTTC
TRBJ1-4 NA few TRBV30 CAWTGIATNEKLFF TGTGCCTGGACAGGGATCGCAACTAATGAAAAACTGTTTTTT
TRBJ2-7 TRBD1 few TRBV29-1 CSVDLYGQGGHEQYF TGCAGCGTTGATCTATACGGACAGGGAGGCCACGAGCAGTACTTC
TRBJ2-7 NA NA TRBV2 CASNDRTYEQYF TGTGCCAGCAATGACAGAACCTACGAGCAGTACTTC
TRBJ1-2 NA NA TRBV2 CASRGGNYGYTF TGTGCCAGCAGAGGAGGGAACTATGGCTACACCTTC
TRBJ1-1 NA NA TRBV5-4 CATNWGVEAFF TGTGCCACGAACTGGGGCGTTGAAGCTTTCTTT
TRBJ2-1 NA few TRBV7-8 CASSLGRVPYNEQFF TGTGCCAGCAGCTTAGGCAGGGTCCCCTACAATGAGCAGTTCTTC
TRBJ1-1 NA few TRBV18 CASSPKADLNTEAFF TGTGCCAGCTCACCAAAGGCAGACTTGAACACTGAAGCTTTCTTT
TRBJ1-2 NA many TRBV30 CAWSVRQNYGYTF TGTGCCTGGAGTGTCAGACAGAACTATGGCTACACCTTC
TRBJ2-5 NA many TRBV7-9 CASSISGGEETQYF TGTGCCAGCAGCATAAGCGGAGGAGAAGAGACCCAGTACTTC
TRBJ2-1 NA NA TRBV21-1 CASSKEGDRDLCGYNEQFF TGTGCCAGCAGCAAAGAGGGGGACAGGGACTTGTGTGGGTACAATGAGCAGTTCTTC
TRBJ2-2 TRBD2 NA TRBV2 CASIGLAANTGELFF TGTGCCAGCATTGGACTAGCGGCAAACACCGGGGAGCTGTTTTTT
TRBJ1-1 NA many TRBV7-9 CAIKAEATEAFF TGTGCCATCAAGGCAGAGGCGACTGAAGCTTTCTTT
TRBJ2-1 TRBD2 NA TRBV7-2 CASSPGTSGSYNEQFF TGTGCCAGCAGCCCCGGGACTAGCGGCTCCTACAATGAGCAGTTCTTC
TRBJ1-2 TRBD1 NA TRBV6-5 CASSRRTGDNYGYTF TGTGCCAGCAGTCGGAGGACAGGGGATAACTATGGCTACACCTTC
TRBJ1-1 TRBD1 few TRBV28 CASKTGGGTEAFF TGTGCCAGCAAGACAGGGGGAGGGACTGAAGCTTTCTTT
TRBJ2-7 TRBD1 few TRBV7-9 CASRRTGGEGGEQYF TGTGCCAGCAGAAGGACAGGGGGCGAAGGAGGCGAGCAGTACTTC
TRBJ1-2 NA few TRBV2 CASSEEGHGYTF TGTGCCAGCAGTGAAGAGGGGCATGGCTACACCTTC
TRBJ2-7 NA NA TRBV29-1 CSVWTKSYEQYF TGCAGCGTCTGGACAAAAAGCTACGAGCAGTACTTC
TRBJ2-7 TRBD1 NA TRBV10-3 CAIRQGAPDHEQYF TGTGCCATCAGGCAGGGGGCCCCTGACCACGAGCAGTACTTC
TRBJ1-2 NA NA TRBV18 CASSPPGTFYGYTF TGTGCCAGCTCACCACCGGGCACCTTCTATGGCTACACCTTC
TRBJ2-7 TRBD1 few TRBV6-1 CASARDRDEQYF TGTGCCAGCGCCCGGGACAGGGACGAGCAGTACTTC
TRBJ2-1 NA NA TRBV10-3 CAISQGSYNEQFF TGTGCCATCTCGCAGGGCTCCTACAATGAGCAGTTCTTC
TRBJ1-5 NA NA TRBV27 CASSLSYRVGQPQHF TGTGCCAGCAGTTTATCGTACAGGGTTGGACAGCCCCAGCATTTT
TRBJ2-7 NA NA TRBV18 CASSRKLSPYEQYF TGTGCCAGCTCACGCAAATTGAGTCCCTACGAGCAGTACTTC
TRBJ2-7 TRBD2 NA TRBV19 CASSTPGLAGGWDVEQYF TGTGCCAGTAGTACGCCGGGACTAGCGGGAGGATGGGACGTCGAGCAGTACTTC
TRBJ2-7 TRBD1 NA TRBV6-5 CASRTTGGLYEQYF TGTGCCAGCAGGACGACAGGGGGCCTCTACGAGCAGTACTTC
TRBJ2-7 TRBD1 few TRBV11-1 CASSFAETGPYEQYF TGTGCCAGCAGCTTCGCAGAGACAGGGCCGTACGAGCAGTACTTC
TRBJ1-2 NA few TRBV2 CASTDPGAYGYTF TGTGCCAGCACCGACCCAGGGGCCTATGGCTACACCTTC
TRBJ2-1 TRBD2 NA TRBV6-1 CASSLGTSFDEQFF TGTGCCAGCAGCCTCGGGACTAGCTTCGATGAGCAGTTCTTC
TRBJ2-5 TRBD2 few TRBV5-1 CASSLGGAGGKRGETQYF TGCGCCAGCAGCCTTGGGGGAGCGGGAGGTAAACGTGGGGAGACCCAGTACTTC
TRBJ2-1 NA NA TRBV29-1 CSGRGSSYNEQFF TGCAGCGGACGGGGGAGCTCCTACAATGAGCAGTTCTTC
TRBJ2-7 NA few TRBV30 CAWSVGPSEQYF TGTGCCTGGAGTGTGGGCCCCTCGGAGCAGTACTTC
TRBJ2-3 NA NA TRBV4-2 CASSPMTPTDTQYF TGTGCCAGCAGCCCCATGACACCCACAGATACGCAGTATTTT
TRBJ1-5 TRBD1 NA TRBV28 CASSSHSGTGDQPQHF TGTGCCAGCAGTTCCCACTCCGGGACAGGGGATCAGCCCCAGCATTTT
TRBJ2-3 NA NA TRBV5-6 CASSALGGRRTDTQYF TGTGCCAGCAGCGCCCTTGGAGGGAGACGCACAGATACGCAGTATTTT
TRBJ2-7 NA NA TRBV6-7 CASSNRGSSYEQYF TGTGCCAGCAGCAATCGAGGCAGCTCCTACGAGCAGTACTTC
TRBJ2-2 TRBD2 NA TRBV29-1 CSGSGLAGGPGTGELFF TGCAGCGGATCGGGACTAGCGGGAGGGCCGGGCACCGGGGAGCTGTTTTTT
TRBJ1-5 TRBD1 few TRBV7-9 CASSTSGQGGQPQHF TGTGCCAGCAGTACTTCCGGACAGGGCGGTCAGCCCCAGCATTTT
TRBJ2-7 NA few TRBV20-1 CSARLTREQYF TGCAGTGCTAGACTAACTAGGGAGCAGTACTTC
TRBJ2-7 NA NA TRBV9 CASSLHSRTDFAYEQYF TGTGCCAGCAGCCTCCACTCCAGGACGGACTTCGCCTACGAGCAGTACTTC
TRBJ2-7 TRBD2 NA TRBV9 CASKRRGKGQYF TGTGCCAGCAAGAGGCGGGGGAAGGGGCAGTACTTC
TRBJ2-3 TRBD2 few TRBV19 CASSIGGTSGTDTQYF TGTGCCAGTAGTATCGGCGGGACTAGCGGCACAGATACGCAGTATTTT
TRBJ1-2 TRBD1 NA TRBV19 CASKKGATNYGYTF TGTGCCAGTAAGAAGGGGGCGACAAACTATGGCTACACCTTC
TRBJ1-1 NA few TRBV2 CASREGLGSEAFF TGTGCCAGCAGGGAGGGGTTAGGGTCTGAAGCTTTCTTT
TRBJ1-1 NA few TRBV5-1 CASTMGPGEGTEAFF TGCGCCAGCACGATGGGTCCAGGGGAGGGCACTGAAGCTTTCTTT
TRBJ1-1 NA NA TRBV5-1 CASSEQGSGTEAFF TGCGCCAGCAGCGAACAGGGTTCGGGGACTGAAGCTTTCTTT
TRBJ1-1 NA NA TRBV4-1 CASSRRRGSTEAFF TGCGCCAGCAGCCGCAGACGGGGGAGTACTGAAGCTTTCTTT
TRBJ2-1 NA few TRBV6-5 CASRTGVQAYNEQFF TGTGCCAGCAGAACCGGGGTCCAAGCCTACAATGAGCAGTTCTTC
TRBJ2-1 TRBD1 NA TRBV19 CASSIGRTGGRNEQFF TGTGCCAGTAGTATCGGCCGGACAGGGGGAAGAAATGAGCAGTTCTTC